A single sample is the source of the 3 T cell receptor beta chains below, sequenced in a study of metastatic and nonmetastatic thyroid tumors. None of the patients had undergone any treatment ahead of thyroid surgery. Using MiXCR, TCRdb re-called clones from the PCR reads. Here the sample spans just over 8,000 clones, more than 20% being singletons. The specimen was tumor tissue. These receptors all stem from a female donor with papillary thyroid cancer or a benign thyroid nodule (not recorded which). Some clones in this sample may be carry-over from other donors' samples.

This clone was observed many times. The chain uses TRBV5-5 and TRBJ2-6, with D unresolved. The germline gives CDR1 SGHKS, CDR2 YYEKEE (reference sequence). V was cut by 7 bases and J by 0 bases, with 11 bases left in between. CDR3 length: 15 amino acids. The CDR3 here is CASGTDGSGANVLTF. CDR3 nucleotides: TGTGCCAGCGGCACGGACGGCTCTGGGGCCAACGTCCTGACTTTC.

The V gene is TRBV5-1, the J gene TRBJ2-2, with a tentative D call TRBD2 (7 bases). The CDR3 has 15 amino acids. Germline V gene sequence: CDR1 SGHRS, CDR2 YFSETQ. Trimming cost V 1 base and J 5 bases, with 12 bases left between them. In DNA form, the CDR3 reads TGCGCCAGCAGCTTGCAACAGGGAGGGACCGGGGAGCTGTTTTTT. Amino acid sequence: CASSLQQGGTGELFF.

The rearrangement joins TRBV27 to TRBJ2-1; 7 nucleotides line up with TRBD1. Unmatched junction bases numbered 11, after V lost 6 bases and J lost 3 bases. CDR1 and CDR2 from the germline V gene are MNHEY and SMNVEV (reference sequence). This CDR3 has 16 residues. The CDR3 reads CASRDRTGLVYNEQFF. The DNA of the CDR3 is TGTGCCAGCAGAGATAGGACAGGCTTGGTCTACAATGAGCAGTTCTTC.